The 22 T cell receptor beta chains below come from one sample, sequenced in a study of a mutant IDH1 vaccine in newly diagnosed glioma. Regarding time point: week 23, last vaccination. The investigators gave 300 ug of mutant IDH1 20-mer peptide in each vaccine dose, together with topical imiquimod. Their antigen targets remain unknown. Clones were sequenced by immunoSEQ multiplex PCR, and TCRdb holds only the in-frame ones, with some missing. The repertoire includes about 65,000 clones, about 85% of them detected once, and 4% sits in the top ten. This specimen was PBMCs, taken from a glioma patient whose treatment included an IDH1 peptide vaccine. The receptors come from a man younger than 45 with glioma.

The CDR3 DNA sequence: TGTGCCAGCAGGTCCGGGACAGTAAATTATGAAAAACTGTTTTTT. It specifies CASRSGTVNYEKLFF. This chain uses TRBV2 with TRBJ1-4, with 7 bases aligning to TRBD1. Germline V gene data show CDR1 as SNHLY and CDR2 as FYNNEI. With V trimmed by 6 bases and J by 6 bases, 10 bases remained unmatched. This CDR3 contains 15 residues.

The chain uses TRBV7-8 and TRBJ1-5, with unresolved D. The CDR3 length is 16 residues. V lost 7 bases to trimming and J lost 0 bases, with 16 bases between them. From germline, CDR1 is SGHVS and CDR2 FQNEAQ. The CDR3: CASKSGRLGSNQPQHF. In DNA, the CDR3 is TGTGCCAGCAAATCCGGGAGACTGGGTAGCAATCAGCCCCAGCATTTT.

The genes are TRBV28 and TRBJ1-5; D gene uncertain. The V end lost 4 bases, the J end lost 7 bases, and 14 bases lay between the germline ends. This CDR3 has 14 residues. From germline, CDR1 is MDHEN and CDR2 SYDVKM. The CDR3 loop is CASSSVFGEQPQHF. CDR3 nucleotides: TGTGCCAGCAGTTCGGTATTTGGCGAACAGCCCCAGCATTTT.

In this sample, this clone turned up once. The rearrangement uses TRBV7-9 and TRBJ1-3; 7 bases line up with TRBD1. CDR3 length equals 18 residues. From germline, CDR1 is SEHNR and CDR2 FQNEAQ (reference sequence). With V trimmed by 0 bases and J by 3 bases, 11 bases remained unmatched. CDR3 nucleotides: TGTGCCAGCAGCTTAGCGCAGGGATCGACAGGGAGTGGAAACACCATATATTTT. Translation gives CASSLAQGSTGSGNTIYF.

The rearrangement uses TRBV27 and TRBJ2-5; D perhaps matches TRBD1 (5 bases). Germline CDR1 is MNHEY and CDR2 is SMNVEV (reference sequence). Trimming stripped 3 bases from V and 2 bases from J, with 13 bases between. This CDR3 region has 15 residues. The CDR3: CASSFERGTQETQYF. The CDR3 bases are TGTGCCAGCAGTTTCGAAAGGGGAACGCAAGAGACCCAGTACTTC.

The chain couples TRBV4-1 to TRBJ2-6; no firm D call. Trimming took off 4 bases at V and 0 bases at J, with 7 bases between the two ends. The germline V gene encodes CDR1 MGHRA and CDR2 YSYEKL. This CDR3 is 15 amino acids long. For the CDR3, the DNA is TGCGCCAGCAGCCCTGCACTCTCTGGGGCCAACGTCCTGACTTTC. It codes for CASSPALSGANVLTF.

The chain has TRBV11-1 and TRBJ2-7, with 9 bases that match TRBD1. The CDR3 loop spans 15 amino acids. The germline gives CDR1 SGHAT, CDR2 FQDESV (reference sequence). The junction had 7 bases not matched to a gene; V was cut back by 4 bases and J by 3 bases. CDR3 DNA: TGTGCCAGCAGCTCAGGGACAGGGAAATTCTACGAGCAGTACTTC. Translating gives CASSSGTGKFYEQYF.

V is TRBV6-1 and J is TRBJ1-1; TRBD1 matches 7 bases. The germline gives CDR1 MNHNS, CDR2 SASEGT. This CDR3 has 14 residues. V gave up 5 bases and J gave up 6 bases; unmatched junction bases: 9. In nucleotides, the CDR3 is TGTGCCAGCAGTTATCCCCACAGGGGCGCTGAAGCTTTCTTT. Its translation is CASSYPHRGAEAFF.

This sequence joins TRBV6-1 and TRBJ2-1; D gene uncertain. This CDR3 is 12 amino acids long. Trimming took 8 bases from V and 4 from J, leaving 9 bases between them. CDR1 MNHNS and CDR2 SASEGT come from the germline V gene. The CDR3 here is CASSLHYNEQFF. Written as DNA, the CDR3 is TGTGCCAGCTCCCTTCATTACAATGAGCAGTTCTTC.

The chain employs TRBV6-5 and TRBJ1-1; D not certain. Trimming shortened V by 5 bases and J by 0 bases, and 7 bases separated the two germline ends. From germline, CDR1 is MNHEY and CDR2 SVGAGI. CDR3 size: 13 residues. CDR3 DNA: TGTGCCAGCAGTCCCATTCTGAACACTGAAGCTTTCTTT. Translation gives CASSPILNTEAFF.

The J gene is TRBJ1-3, the V gene TRBV28; D remains ambiguous. The germline V gene encodes CDR1 MDHEN and CDR2 SYDVKM. The CDR3 is made up of 14 amino acids. The V and J ends lost 2 bases and 0 bases respectively, with 5 bases between them. The CDR3 nucleotides are TGTGCCAGCAGTTTACTCGGCTCTGGAAACACCATATATTTT. As protein: CASSLLGSGNTIYF.

The chain links TRBV6-1 to TRBJ1-1, with TRBD1 matching over 8 bases. Germline V gives CDR1 MNHNS, CDR2 SASEGT. V shed 6 bases and J 2 bases; nucleotides not matched to a gene: 8. This CDR3 contains 15 residues. In DNA form, the CDR3 reads TGTGCCAGCAGCCGAATGGGGACAGGAAACACTGAAGCTTTCTTT. Translated: CASSRMGTGNTEAFF.

The chain is built from TRBV19 and TRBJ1-5; TRBD1 matches 9 bases. CDR1 is LNHDA and CDR2 is SQIVND in the germline V gene (reference sequence). V was clipped by 10 bases and J by 7 bases; unmatched bases: 11. This CDR3 is built from 14 residues. The CDR3 sequence is CAIRTGVLVQPQHF. As DNA, the CDR3 is TGTGCCATCCGGACAGGGGTATTGGTCCAGCCCCAGCATTTT.

The V call is TRBV6-1, the J call TRBJ1-2; unclear D gene. The ends were cut back, 2 bases at V and 2 bases at J, with 9 bases in the middle. From germline, CDR1 is MNHNS and CDR2 SASEGT. The CDR3 runs 14 residues. CDR3 region: CASSEWPGNYGYTF. In DNA form, the CDR3 reads TGTGCCAGCAGTGAATGGCCAGGCAACTATGGCTACACCTTC.

The chain is built from TRBV6-1 and TRBJ1-2; 7 nucleotides align to TRBD1. J gave up 8 bases and V 4 bases, and 4 bases lay outside the gene matches. This CDR3 spans 12 amino acids. Germline CDR1 reads MNHNS; CDR2 reads SASEGT. The CDR3: CASSVNRGGYTF. In DNA form, the CDR3 reads TGTGCCAGCAGTGTTAACAGGGGCGGCTACACCTTC.

The chain is built from TRBV2 and TRBJ1-3; TRBD1 agrees at 7 bases. The CDR3 has 16 amino acids. J was trimmed by 0 bases and V by 1 base; bases with no gene match: 3. Germline V CDR1 and CDR2: SNHLY, FYNNEI. CDR3 residues: CASSEGTGNSGNTIYF. The CDR3 DNA reads TGTGCCAGCAGTGAAGGGACAGGAAACTCTGGAAACACCATATATTTT.

The chain joins TRBV5-1 to TRBJ1-1, with D tentatively TRBD1 (6 bases). The V gene lost 0 bases and the J gene lost 4 bases, with 13 bases spanning the gap. Germline CDR1 is SGHRS and CDR2 is YFSETQ. The CDR3 spans 15 residues. CDR3 loop: CASSLAAGGRTEAFF. In DNA form, the CDR3 reads TGCGCCAGCAGCTTGGCCGCCGGGGGGCGCACTGAAGCTTTCTTT.

This chain connects TRBV5-6 to TRBJ1-5; D ambiguous. Trimming cost V 1 base and J 0 bases, with 8 bases left between them. The CDR3 extends over 15 amino acids. The germline V gene has CDR1 SGHDT and CDR2 YYEEEE. The CDR3 DNA reads TGTGCCAGCAGCTTGACCCCAGATAGCAATCAGCCCCAGCATTTT. Encoded protein: CASSLTPDSNQPQHF.

V and J are TRBV5-4 and TRBJ2-3; the D gene is possibly TRBD2 (5 bases). Trimming removed 0 bases at V and 3 bases at J, with 11 bases between. Germline assignment: CDR1 SGHNT and CDR2 YYREEE (reference sequence). The CDR3 has 15 amino acids. CDR3 region: CASSLVSTGTDTQYF. In DNA, the CDR3 is TGTGCCAGCAGCTTGGTGTCCACGGGGACAGATACGCAGTATTTT.

This chain connects TRBV9 to TRBJ1-6; tentatively, D is TRBD1 (5 bases). The germline V gene has CDR1 SGDLS and CDR2 YYNGEE. V lost 0 bases and J lost 2, with 9 bases in between. The length of the CDR3 is 16 residues. The CDR3 DNA follows: TGTGCCAGCAGCGTAGCGGTGGGGGCCTATAATTCACCCCTCCACTTT. Amino acid sequence: CASSVAVGAYNSPLHF.

The chain combines TRBV11-2 with TRBJ1-3, with D unresolved. Trimming took 5 bases from V and 5 from J, leaving 16 bases between them. The CDR3 loop spans 15 amino acids. Per germline, CDR1 SGHAT and CDR2 FQNNGV. The CDR3 region is CASSPTDSARNTIYF. The CDR3 nucleotides read TGTGCCAGCAGCCCCACCGATTCAGCCCGAAACACCATATATTTT.

The gene calls are TRBV4-2 and TRBJ1-2, with unresolved D. Per the germline V gene, CDR1 is LGHNA and CDR2 is YNFKEQ. Trimming took 0 bases from V and 0 from J, leaving 8 bases between them. The CDR3 has 15 amino acids. The CDR3 spells CASSQDEGPNYGYTF. DNA for the CDR3: TGTGCCAGCAGCCAAGATGAAGGACCTAACTATGGCTACACCTTC.